The clone carrying this T cell receptor beta chain was found a few times. Its target is not known. The CDR3 contains 15 residues. The V segment lost 3 bases and the J segment 2 bases; nucleotides outside the gene matches: 6. CDR1 is SGHTA and CDR2 is FQGNSA in the germline V gene. This entry is derived from a study of blood T cells in healthy people across ages. Study-wide results and limits: Possibly confounding the expanded clonotype changes was the fact that donor CMV status was unknown.

Sample-barcoded 5' priming and a J-beta primer mix drove a second PCR of 7 to 11 cycles. TCRdb redid the calling of the 5' RACE reads with MiXCR, one entry per CDR3 protein. This sample yields some 1.6 million distinct CDR3 sequences, of which about 35% are seen a single time; roughly 10% belongs to the top ten. The rearrangement uses TRBV7-2 and TRBJ2-7, with TRBD1 matching 8 bases. The sample taken for sequencing was blood. This clonotype originated in a woman under 40 in good health. CDR3 residues: CASSFAGQGAYEQYF. The CDR3 DNA reads as TGTGCCAGCAGCTTCGCCGGACAGGGAGCCTACGAGCAGTACTTC.